Sequencing of this T cell receptor beta chain was carried out in a study of cytotoxic CD8 clonotypes in ibrutinib-treated CLL. For the study at large: Partial response was seen in 24 patients and complete response in 2; after median 68 months, approximately 14 stayed remitted, 12 progressed.

Germline V CDR1 and CDR2: MNHNY, SVGAGI (reference sequence). This CDR3 has 13 residues. V was shortened by 0 bases and J by 5 bases, with 7 bases between the two germline ends. Here immunoSEQ multiplex PCR was the method, and the copy in TCRdb shows in-frame clones only, minus some. The sample shows under 200,000 clones, approximately 80% of them seen only once. This sequence joins TRBV6-6 and TRBJ1-2; no reliable D call. The sample was PBMCs, taken after 12 months of ibrutinib treatment. This receptor was obtained from a human donor with chronic lymphocytic leukemia. CDR3 loop: CASSYSGLYGYTF. The CDR3 DNA is TGTGCCAGCAGTTACTCAGGACTTTATGGCTACACCTTC.